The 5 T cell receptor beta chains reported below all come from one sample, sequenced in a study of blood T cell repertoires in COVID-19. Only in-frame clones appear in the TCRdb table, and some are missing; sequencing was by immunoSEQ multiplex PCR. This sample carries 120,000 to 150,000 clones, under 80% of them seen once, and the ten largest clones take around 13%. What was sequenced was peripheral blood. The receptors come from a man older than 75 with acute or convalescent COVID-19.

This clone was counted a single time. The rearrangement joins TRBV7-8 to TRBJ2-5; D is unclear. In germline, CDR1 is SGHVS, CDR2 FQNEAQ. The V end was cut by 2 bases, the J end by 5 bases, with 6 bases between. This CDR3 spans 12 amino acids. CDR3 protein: CASSLYEETQYF. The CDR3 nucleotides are TGTGCCAGCAGCTTATATGAGGAGACCCAGTACTTC.

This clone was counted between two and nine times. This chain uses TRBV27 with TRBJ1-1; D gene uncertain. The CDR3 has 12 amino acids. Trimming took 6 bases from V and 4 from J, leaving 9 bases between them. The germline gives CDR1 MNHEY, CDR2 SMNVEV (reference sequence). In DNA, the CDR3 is TGTGCCAGCAGCCAGGTTGGCACTGAAGCTTTCTTT. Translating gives CASSQVGTEAFF.

This CDR3 reads CATSDLFARTGVPNEQFF. The CDR3 DNA reads TGTGCCACCAGTGATTTGTTCGCGCGGACAGGGGTTCCCAATGAGCAGTTCTTC. The chain couples TRBV24-1 to TRBJ2-1; 9 nucleotides agree with TRBD1. Germline CDR1 and CDR2: KGHDR and SFDVKD. V shed 0 bases, J shed 6 bases, and the junction held 11 bases outside the gene matches. CDR3 length: 18 residues.

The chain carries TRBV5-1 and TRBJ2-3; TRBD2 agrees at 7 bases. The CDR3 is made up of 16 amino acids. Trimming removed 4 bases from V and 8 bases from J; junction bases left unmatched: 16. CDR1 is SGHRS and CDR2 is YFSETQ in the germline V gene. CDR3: CASSPGGLGPDGTQYF. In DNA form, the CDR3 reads TGCGCCAGCAGCCCGGGAGGATTGGGGCCGGACGGTACGCAGTATTTT. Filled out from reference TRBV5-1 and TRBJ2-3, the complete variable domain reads KAGVTQTPRYLIKTRGQQVTLSCSPISGHRSVSWYQQTPGQGLQFLFEYFSETQRNKGNFPGRFSGRQFSNSRSEMNVSTLELGDSALYLCASSPGGLGPDGTQYFGPGTRLTVL.

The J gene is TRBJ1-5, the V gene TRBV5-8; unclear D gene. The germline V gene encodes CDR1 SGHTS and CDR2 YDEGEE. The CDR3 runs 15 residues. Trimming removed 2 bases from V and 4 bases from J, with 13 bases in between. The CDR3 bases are TGTGCCAGCAGCTTCGGCAGGTCCAGGAATCAGCCCCAGCATTTT. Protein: CASSFGRSRNQPQHF.